This T cell receptor beta chain was sequenced during a study of T-cell reconstitution after alpha-beta-depleted transplantation in children. Unique molecular identifiers featured in how the TCRbeta library was prepared. TCRdb re-called the PCR reads through MiXCR, storing one row per CDR3 protein. This table has 200,000 to 250,000 distinct CDR3 sequences, about 26% appearing once. Note on this clonotype: As yet, its antigen is unknown.

Study-wide points: Approximately two months post-transplant, alpha-beta T cells reportedly originated from several hundred expanded graft clones.

The CDR3 spans 14 residues. Trimming removed 3 bases at V and 5 bases at J, with 13 bases between. Per the germline V gene, CDR1 is MNHEY and CDR2 is SMNVEV (reference sequence). Source: PBMCs, taken before TCRalphabeta/CD19-depleted stem cell transplant. The J gene is TRBJ1-1, the V gene TRBV27; D is unclear. The source of this sequence is a girl under 10 years old with Fanconi anemia, due to receive a stem cell transplant. The CDR3 here is CASSLLQWGTEAFF. In DNA form, the CDR3 reads TGTGCCAGCAGTTTGCTCCAGTGGGGAACTGAAGCTTTCTTT.